This is a list of T cell receptor beta chains from one sample in a study of T cell repertoires in cytomegalovirus infection. TCRdb independently ran MiXCR on the reads; one entry per CDR3 protein. The sample yields approximately 700,000 distinct CDR3 sequences, under 40% seen once. The sequenced sample consisted of PBMCs. The source is a human donor in good health (CMV status not recorded). Some clones in this sample may be carry-over from other donors' samples. Both conserved end residues are part of each CDR3. D genes are given only for firm matches. Only part of the rows carry a size: once, few, many, or a class if the clone is expanded.

many	TRBV6-1	NA	TRBJ2-1	TGTGCCAGCAGCAGCAGAGGGATCTCCTACAATGAGCAGTTCTTC	CASSSRGISYNEQFF
NA	TRBV13	TRBD1	TRBJ1-1	TGTGCCAGCAGCCTTAGGACAGGGGGAGGAATCTCTGAAGCTTTCTTT	CASSLRTGGGISEAFF
NA	TRBV7-6	TRBD1	TRBJ2-6	TGTTCCAGCAGCTCAATCTGGGACAGGGAAGCTGGGGCCAACGTCCTGACTTTC	CSSSSIWDREAGANVLTF
NA	TRBV24-1	NA	TRBJ1-4	TGTGCCACCAGTTATTCCCGCACAGGGTCCGGGGAAAAACTGTTTTTT	CATSYSRTGSGEKLFF
NA	TRBV19	NA	TRBJ2-7	TGTGCCAGTAGTACAGGAGCGGGTGATTACGAGCAGTACTTC	CASSTGAGDYEQYF
few	TRBV14	NA	TRBJ2-1	TGTGCCAGCAGCCAAGTAGTTGGGCAGGGCCGCAATGAGCAGTTCTTC	CASSQVVGQGRNEQFF
NA	TRBV28	NA	TRBJ2-2	TGTGCCAGCAGTTTATTGAACAGGGAGCTGTTTTTT	CASSLLNRELFF
NA	TRBV6-1	NA	TRBJ1-2	TGTGCCAGTAGTAGTGGGGACGGTATAAACTATGGCTACACCTTC	CASSSGDGINYGYTF
NA	TRBV30	NA	TRBJ1-4	TGTGCCTGGACCCGAGAAGTCAGGGAGGGAAAACTGTTTTTT	CAWTREVREGKLFF
NA	TRBV30	NA	TRBJ1-1	TGTGCCTGGCAAGGACGGCCGAACACTGAAGCTTTCTTT	CAWQGRPNTEAFF
many	TRBV7-2	NA	TRBJ1-1	TGTGCCAGCAGCTTAGCAGTTGGGGGGAACACTGAAGCTTTCTTT	CASSLAVGGNTEAFF
NA	TRBV11-2	TRBD2	TRBJ2-7	TGTGCCAGCAGCTCTTGGACTAGCGACTACGAGCAGTACTTC	CASSSWTSDYEQYF
many	TRBV28	NA	TRBJ1-5	TGTGCCAGCAGTTATCACTCACAGGGCCAGCCCCAGCATTTT	CASSYHSQGQPQHF
NA	TRBV5-8	NA	TRBJ2-3	TGTGCCAGCAGCTCACAAAGCGGTATTAGCACAGATACGCAGTATTTT	CASSSQSGISTDTQYF
NA	TRBV25-1	TRBD2	TRBJ2-7	TGTGACAGCAGTGAACCGACTAGCGGTAGCCACGAGCAGTACTTC	CDSSEPTSGSHEQYF